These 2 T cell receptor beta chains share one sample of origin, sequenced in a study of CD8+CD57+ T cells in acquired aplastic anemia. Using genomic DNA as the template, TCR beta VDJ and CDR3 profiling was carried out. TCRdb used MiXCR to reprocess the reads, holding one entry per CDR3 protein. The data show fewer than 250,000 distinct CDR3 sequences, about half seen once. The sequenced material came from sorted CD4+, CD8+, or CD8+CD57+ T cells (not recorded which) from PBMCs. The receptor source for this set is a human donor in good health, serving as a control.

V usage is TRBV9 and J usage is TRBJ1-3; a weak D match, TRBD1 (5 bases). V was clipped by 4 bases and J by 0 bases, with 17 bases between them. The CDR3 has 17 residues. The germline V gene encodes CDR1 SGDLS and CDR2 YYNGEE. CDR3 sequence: CASSPRAGTYSGNTIYF. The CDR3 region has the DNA TGTGCCAGCAGCCCCAGGGCCGGGACCTACTCTGGAAACACCATATATTTT.

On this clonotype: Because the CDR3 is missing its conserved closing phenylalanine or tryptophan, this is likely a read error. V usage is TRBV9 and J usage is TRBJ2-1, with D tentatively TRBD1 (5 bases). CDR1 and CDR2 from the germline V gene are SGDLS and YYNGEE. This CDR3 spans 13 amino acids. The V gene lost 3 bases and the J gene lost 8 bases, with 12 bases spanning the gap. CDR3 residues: CASSAARGHEQFC. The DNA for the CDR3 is TGTGCCAGCAGCGCAGCAAGGGGCCATGAGCAGTTCTGC.